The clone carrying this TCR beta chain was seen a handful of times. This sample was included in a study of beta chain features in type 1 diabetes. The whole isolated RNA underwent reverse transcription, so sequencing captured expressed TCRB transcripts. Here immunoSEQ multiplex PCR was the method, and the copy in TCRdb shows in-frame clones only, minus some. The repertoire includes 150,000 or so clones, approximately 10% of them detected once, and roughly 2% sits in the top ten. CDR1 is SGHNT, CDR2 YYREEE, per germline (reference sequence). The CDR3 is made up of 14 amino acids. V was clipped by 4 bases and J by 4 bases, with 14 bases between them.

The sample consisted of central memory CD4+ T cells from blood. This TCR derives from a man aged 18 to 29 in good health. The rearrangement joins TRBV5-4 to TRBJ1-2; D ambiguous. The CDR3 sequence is CASSEDPPLYGYTF. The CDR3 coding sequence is TGTGCCAGCAGCGAGGATCCGCCCCTCTATGGCTACACCTTC. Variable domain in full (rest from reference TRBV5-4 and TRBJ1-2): ETGVTQSPTHLIKTRGQQVTLRCSSQSGHNTVSWYQQALGQGPQFIFQYYREEENGRGNFPPRFSGLQFPNYSSELNVNALELDDSALYLCASSEDPPLYGYTFGSGTRLTVV.